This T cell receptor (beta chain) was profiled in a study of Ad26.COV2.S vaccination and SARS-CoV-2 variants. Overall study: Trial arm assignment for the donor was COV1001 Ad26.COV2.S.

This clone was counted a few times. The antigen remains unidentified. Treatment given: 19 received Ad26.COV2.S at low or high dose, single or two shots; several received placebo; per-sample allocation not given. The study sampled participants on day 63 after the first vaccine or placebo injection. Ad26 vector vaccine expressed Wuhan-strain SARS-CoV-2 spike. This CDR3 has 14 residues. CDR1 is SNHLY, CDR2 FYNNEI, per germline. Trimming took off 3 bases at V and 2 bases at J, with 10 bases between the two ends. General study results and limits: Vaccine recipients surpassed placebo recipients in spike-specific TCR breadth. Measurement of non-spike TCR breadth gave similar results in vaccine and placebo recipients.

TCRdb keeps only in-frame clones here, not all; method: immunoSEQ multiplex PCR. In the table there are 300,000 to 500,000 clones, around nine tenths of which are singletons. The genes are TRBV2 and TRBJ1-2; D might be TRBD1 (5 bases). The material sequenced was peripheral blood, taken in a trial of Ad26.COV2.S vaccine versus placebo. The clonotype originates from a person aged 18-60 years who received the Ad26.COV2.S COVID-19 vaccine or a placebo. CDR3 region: CASSEVTANYGYTF. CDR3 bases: TGTGCCAGCAGTGAGGTGACAGCCAACTATGGCTACACCTTC.